This T cell receptor beta chain originates from a study of read filtering for tumor transcriptome and immune sequencing. In the study overall: R-ISS stage counts were 8 for I, more than 15 for II, roughly seven for III. Study-wide points: Without single-read clonotypes, shared clonotype proportions correlated more between IR-seq and RNA-seq. The sorted CD138-negative fraction was a mixed bone marrow immune population, not purified T cells.

This library used roughly 0.4 ug RNA and molecular barcoded adaptors spanning alpha/delta and beta/gamma chains. One entry per CDR3 protein results from TCRdb running MiXCR on the reads. This sample carries approximately 90,000 distinct CDR3 sequences, about 22% of them seen once, and the ten largest clones take over 9.5%. Germline V gene sequence: CDR1 SQVTM, CDR2 ANQGSEA. The CDR3 totals 17 residues. Trimming pared 0 bases from V and 3 bases from J, leaving 20 bases between. This clonotype was seen repeatedly, ten times or more. Its target is unknown. This TCR derives from a donor over 35 with multiple myeloma. The material sequenced was a population of CD138-negative cells sorted from bone marrow. The chain carries TRBV29-1 and TRBJ1-1; the D is unclear. CDR3 protein: CSVEDPVTSKKDTEAFF. The CDR3 region has the DNA TGCAGCGTTGAAGATCCGGTAACATCAAAGAAAGACACTGAAGCTTTCTTT.